This is a list of T cell receptor beta chains from one sample in a study of T-cell memory formation after mild COVID-19. TCRdb processed the 5' RACE reads anew with MiXCR; each CDR3 protein has one entry. The sample has tens of thousands of distinct CDR3 sequences, around 27% seen once. Sequenced: PBMCs or a T cell subset sorted from them (not recorded which). The receptors here all came from a man aged 18 to 35 who had mild COVID-19 (a few samples of this study predate the infection). Cell type and time point are not known. Both conserved end residues are part of each CDR3. D genes are given only for firm matches. The size entry is marked missing in some rows and otherwise reads once, few, many or a size class.

TRBD1	few	TRBV5-1	TRBJ2-2	TGCGCCAGCAGAGGTCCCGGGACAGGGTATGGGCTGTTTTTT	CASRGPGTGYGLFF
-	few	TRBV29-1	TRBJ2-7	TGCAGCGTCTGGGCCGGTTCCTACGAGCAGTACTTC	CSVWAGSYEQYF
-	few	TRBV5-1	TRBJ2-7	TGCGCCAGCAGCCTAAGGTCGGTCTCCTACGAGCAGTACTTC	CASSLRSVSYEQYF
-	few	TRBV5-1	TRBJ1-2	TGCGCCAGCGGCGAGGACTATGGCTACACCTTC	CASGEDYGYTF
TRBD1	-	TRBV12-3/TRBV12-4	TRBJ1-4	TGTGCCAGCAGCAACAGGGGAGAAAAACTGTTTTTT	CASSNRGEKLFF
TRBD1	few	TRBV12-3/TRBV12-4	TRBJ2-1	TGTGCCAGCAGTTTGGAAGGGGGCCTTATCGACAATGAGCAGTTCTTC	CASSLEGGLIDNEQFF
TRBD2	few	TRBV10-3	TRBJ2-1	TGTGCCATCAGTGAGTCAGCGGGGGTCCCCAATGAGCAGTTCTTC	CAISESAGVPNEQFF
TRBD1	-	TRBV5-1	TRBJ2-7	TGCGCCAGCAGCTTTGGGACAGGGGGCTACGAGCAGTACTTC	CASSFGTGGYEQYF
-	-	TRBV9	TRBJ2-7	TGTGCCAGCAGCGTAGGGGGGGGGCACTACGAGCAGTACTTC	CASSVGGGHYEQYF
TRBD1	-	TRBV6-2/TRBV6-3	TRBJ1-1	TGTGCCAGCAGTAACCCTAGACAGGGAGATTCGAACACTGAAGCTTTCTTT	CASSNPRQGDSNTEAFF
-	few	TRBV5-4	TRBJ1-1	TGTGCCAGCAGCTTGGGACGAGGGGACACTGAAGCTTTCTTT	CASSLGRGDTEAFF
-	-	TRBV24-1	TRBJ2-5	TGTGCCACCAGTGATTCCGCAAGAATGAGGACCCAGTACTTC	CATSDSARMRTQYF
-	-	TRBV9	TRBJ2-1	TGTGCCAGCAGCCCAAGCGGTGGGGGGCCTACTGAGCAGTTCTTC	CASSPSGGGPTEQFF
TRBD1	-	TRBV27	TRBJ2-6	TGTGCCAGCAGTTTATCCGACAGGGCTGGGGCCAACGTCCTGACTTTC	CASSLSDRAGANVLTF
TRBD2	few	TRBV20-1	TRBJ2-7	TGCAGTGCTACACCGACTAGCGGGGGGATCTACGAGCAGTACTTC	CSATPTSGGIYEQYF
TRBD2	once	TRBV20-1	TRBJ2-1	TGCAGTGCTAGCCCAACTAGCGGGGTTAACAATGAGCAGTTCTTC	CSASPTSGVNNEQFF
-	-	TRBV7-6	TRBJ2-5	TGTGCCAGCAGCTTGAGGGTTTTTCAAGAGACCCAGTACTTC	CASSLRVFQETQYF
-	few	TRBV24-1	TRBJ1-2	TGTGCCACCAGTGGGTCCTCAAGCTATGGCTACACCTTC	CATSGSSSYGYTF
TRBD2	-	TRBV9	TRBJ2-5	TGTGCCAGCAGCGTATACGGGGGGGAGGAGACCCAGTACTTC	CASSVYGGEETQYF
-	few	TRBV27	TRBJ2-3	TGTGCCAGCAGTTCCGGGGCGGGCAGCACAGATACGCAGTATTTT	CASSSGAGSTDTQYF
TRBD1	-	TRBV10-3	TRBJ2-7	TGTGCCATCAGTCCCACAGGGGTCGGCTCCTACGAGCAGTACTTC	CAISPTGVGSYEQYF
-	-	TRBV7-9	TRBJ2-5	TGTGCCAGCAGCTACAGCCCTGGGGGCCGGGAAGAGACCCAGTACTTC	CASSYSPGGREETQYF
-	-	TRBV2	TRBJ2-7	TGTGCCAGCAGTGAACGTGGGGTCCACGAGCAGTACTTC	CASSERGVHEQYF
TRBD2	-	TRBV4-2	TRBJ2-5	TGTGCCAGCAGCTTTACTAGCGGCGGTCAAGAGACCCAGTACTTC	CASSFTSGGQETQYF
TRBD1	few	TRBV6-5	TRBJ1-2	TGTGCCAGCAGGCCGGGACAGGGAGGGTATGGCTACACCTTC	CASRPGQGGYGYTF
TRBD1	once	TRBV4-3	TRBJ1-3	TGCGCCAGCAGCGAAACAGGGGGCGGGGGAAACACCATATATTTT	CASSETGGGGNTIYF
TRBD2	-	TRBV20-1	TRBJ2-1	TGCAGTGCTCCCTCGAAGCTAGCGGGGGGGAGTTACAATGAGCAGTTCTTC	CSAPSKLAGGSYNEQFF